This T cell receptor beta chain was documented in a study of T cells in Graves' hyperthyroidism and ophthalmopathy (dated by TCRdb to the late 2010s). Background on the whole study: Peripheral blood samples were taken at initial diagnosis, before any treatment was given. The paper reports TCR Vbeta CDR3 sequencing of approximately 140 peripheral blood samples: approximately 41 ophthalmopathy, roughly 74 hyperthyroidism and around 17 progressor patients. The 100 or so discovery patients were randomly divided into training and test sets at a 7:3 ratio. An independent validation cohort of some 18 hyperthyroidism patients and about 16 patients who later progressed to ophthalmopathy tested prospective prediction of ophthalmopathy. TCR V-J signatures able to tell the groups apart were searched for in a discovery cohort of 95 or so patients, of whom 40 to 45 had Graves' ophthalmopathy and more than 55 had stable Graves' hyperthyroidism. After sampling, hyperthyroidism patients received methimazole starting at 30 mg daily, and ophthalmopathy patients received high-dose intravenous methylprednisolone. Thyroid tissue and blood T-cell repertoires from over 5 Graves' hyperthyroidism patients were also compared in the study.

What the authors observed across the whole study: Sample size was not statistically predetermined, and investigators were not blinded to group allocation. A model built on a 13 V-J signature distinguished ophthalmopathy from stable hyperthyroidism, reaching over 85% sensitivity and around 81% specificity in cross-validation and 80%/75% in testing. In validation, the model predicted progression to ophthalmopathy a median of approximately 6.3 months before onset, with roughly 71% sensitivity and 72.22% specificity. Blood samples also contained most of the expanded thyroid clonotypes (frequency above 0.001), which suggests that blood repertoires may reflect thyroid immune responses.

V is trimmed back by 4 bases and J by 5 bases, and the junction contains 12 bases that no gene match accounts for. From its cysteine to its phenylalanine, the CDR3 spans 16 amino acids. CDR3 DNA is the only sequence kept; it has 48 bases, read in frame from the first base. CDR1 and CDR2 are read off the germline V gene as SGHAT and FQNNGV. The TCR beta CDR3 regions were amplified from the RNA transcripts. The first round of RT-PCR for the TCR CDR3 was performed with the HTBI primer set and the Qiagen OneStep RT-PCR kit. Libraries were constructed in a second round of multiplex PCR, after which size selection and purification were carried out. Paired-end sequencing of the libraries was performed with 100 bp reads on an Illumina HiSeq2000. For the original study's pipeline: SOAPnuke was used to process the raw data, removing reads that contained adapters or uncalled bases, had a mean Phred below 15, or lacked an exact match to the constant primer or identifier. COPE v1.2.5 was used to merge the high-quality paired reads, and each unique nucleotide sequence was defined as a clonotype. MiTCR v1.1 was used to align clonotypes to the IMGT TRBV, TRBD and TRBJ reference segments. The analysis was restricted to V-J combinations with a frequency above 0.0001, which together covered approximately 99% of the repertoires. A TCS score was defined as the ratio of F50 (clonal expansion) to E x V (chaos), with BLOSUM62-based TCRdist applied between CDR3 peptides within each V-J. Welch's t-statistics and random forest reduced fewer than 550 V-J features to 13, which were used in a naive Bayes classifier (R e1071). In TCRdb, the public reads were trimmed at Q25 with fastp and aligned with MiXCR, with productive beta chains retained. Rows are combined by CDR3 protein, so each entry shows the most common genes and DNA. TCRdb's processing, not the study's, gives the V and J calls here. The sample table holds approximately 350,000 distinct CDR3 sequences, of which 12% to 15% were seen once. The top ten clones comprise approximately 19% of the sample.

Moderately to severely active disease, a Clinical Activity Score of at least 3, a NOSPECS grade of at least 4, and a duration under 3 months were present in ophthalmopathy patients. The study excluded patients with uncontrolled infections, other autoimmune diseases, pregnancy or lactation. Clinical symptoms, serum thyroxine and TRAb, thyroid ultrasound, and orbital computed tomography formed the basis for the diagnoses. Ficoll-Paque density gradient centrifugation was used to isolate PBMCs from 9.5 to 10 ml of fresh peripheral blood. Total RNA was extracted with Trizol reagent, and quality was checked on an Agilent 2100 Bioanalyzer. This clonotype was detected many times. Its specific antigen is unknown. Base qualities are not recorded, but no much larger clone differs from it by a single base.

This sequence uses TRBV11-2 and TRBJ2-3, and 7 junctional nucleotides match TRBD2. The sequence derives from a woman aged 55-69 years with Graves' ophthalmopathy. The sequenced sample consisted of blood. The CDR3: CASSSWGGGPGDTQYF. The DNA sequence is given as TGTGCCAGCAGCTCCTGGGGGGGAGGGCCAGGAGATACGCAGTATTTT.